Listed here are 26 T cell receptor beta chains from one sample, sequenced in a study of blood T cell repertoires in COVID-19. The assay was immunoSEQ multiplex PCR, and TCRdb's table has in-frame clones only and misses some. Seen here are about 120,000 clones, approximately 80% observed once, and the top ten hold around 2.5%. Sequenced sample: peripheral blood. Receptors originate from a man between 45 and 60 years old with acute or convalescent COVID-19.

This clone showed up just a few times. This chain uses TRBV5-5 with TRBJ2-1, with D possibly matching TRBD2 (6 bases). The CDR3 has 15 amino acids. Germline loops: CDR1 SGHKS, CDR2 YYEKEE (reference sequence). Trimming removed 2 bases from V and 9 bases from J, with 18 bases in between. Here the CDR3 reads CASSFGGPEGGEQFF. CDR3 DNA: TGTGCCAGCAGCTTCGGCGGGCCGGAGGGCGGTGAGCAGTTCTTC.

The rearrangement uses TRBV27 and TRBJ2-1; 12 bases fit TRBD2. Germline assignment: CDR1 MNHEY and CDR2 SMNVEV (reference sequence). This CDR3 is 15 amino acids long. After removal of 0 bases from V and 6 bases from J, the junction contained 0 bases not matched to a gene. The CDR3 loop is CASSLSTSGSNEQFF. Written as DNA, the CDR3 is TGTGCCAGCAGTTTATCGACTAGCGGGAGCAATGAGCAGTTCTTC.

The chain has TRBV7-9 and TRBJ1-2; 7 bases fit TRBD1. Germline V gene data show CDR1 as SEHNR and CDR2 as FQNEAQ (reference sequence). V lost 6 bases, J lost 4 bases, and 8 bases stayed unmatched. The CDR3 is made up of 14 amino acids. The CDR3 sequence is CASRETGFLYGYTF. The DNA of the CDR3 is TGTGCCAGCAGAGAGACAGGGTTCCTCTATGGCTACACCTTC.

The chain combines TRBV12-3 or TRBV12-4 with TRBJ1-2; weak D call: TRBD1 (6 bases). The CDR3 loop spans 11 amino acids. V was cut by 6 bases and J by 8 bases, with 10 bases left in between. The CDR3 region is CASSTGIGYTF. The CDR3 DNA reads TGTGCCAGCAGCACAGGGATCGGCTACACCTTC.

V gene TRBV28 combines with J gene TRBJ2-1; possibly TRBD2 for D (5 bases). Per the germline V gene, CDR1 is MDHEN and CDR2 is SYDVKM. V was clipped by 7 bases and J by 10 bases, with 11 bases between them. The CDR3 covers 11 residues. CDR3 coding DNA: TGTGCCAGCATTTACAAGCGGGAGCAGTTCTTC. Protein product: CASIYKREQFF.

J is TRBJ1-4 and V is TRBV10-2; weak D call: TRBD1 (6 bases). The length of the CDR3 is 15 residues. Trimming removed 2 bases from V and 8 bases from J, with 15 bases in between. From germline, CDR1 is WSHSY and CDR2 SAAADI. This CDR3 is CASSETRGGEEKLFF. The CDR3 coding sequence is TGCGCCAGCAGTGAGACGCGGGGGGGCGAGGAAAAACTGTTTTTT.

This sequence joins TRBV10-2 and TRBJ1-1; D is perhaps TRBD1 (5 bases). CDR3 length: 13 residues. Trimming stripped 3 bases from V and 6 bases from J, with 11 bases between. Germline V lookup: CDR1 WSHSY, CDR2 SAAADI. CDR3 region: CASSDDKGAEAFF. The CDR3, as DNA: TGCGCCAGCAGTGACGACAAAGGGGCTGAAGCTTTCTTT.

This clone has just a few counts. The rearrangement links TRBV9 to TRBJ2-1; D perhaps matches TRBD2 (5 bases). V lost 0 bases and J lost 2, with 9 bases in between. The CDR3 extends over 15 amino acids. CDR1 is SGDLS, CDR2 YYNGEE, per germline. Written as DNA, the CDR3 is TGTGCCAGCAGCGTAGTTAGCGCGGCCTACAATGAGCAGTTCTTC. This sequence encodes CASSVVSAAYNEQFF.

This chain links TRBV9 with TRBJ2-7, with 9 bases fitting TRBD1. The germline V gene has CDR1 SGDLS and CDR2 YYNGEE. The CDR3 length is 15 residues. Trimming at V came to 0 bases and at J to 3 bases, leaving 4 bases not matched to a gene. The CDR3 here is CASSVAMGQGYEQYF. CDR3 sequence (DNA): TGTGCCAGCAGCGTAGCGATGGGACAGGGCTACGAGCAGTACTTC.

This sequence joins TRBV27 and TRBJ1-2, with D unresolved. CDR3 length equals 12 residues. Germline values: CDR1 MNHEY, CDR2 SMNVEV (reference sequence). Trimming cost V 2 bases and J 8 bases, with 9 bases left between them. CDR3 residues: CASSLRGQGYTF. CDR3 bases: TGTGCCAGCAGTTTAAGAGGGCAGGGCTACACCTTC.

CDR3 loop: CASLGTSGNNEQFF. Written as DNA, the CDR3 is TGTGCCAGCCTCGGGACTAGCGGGAATAATGAGCAGTTCTTC. The rearrangement uses TRBV2 and TRBJ2-1; 13 nucleotides agree with TRBD2. The J segment lost 7 bases and the V segment lost 8 bases, leaving 5 bases of the junction unmatched. Per the germline V gene, CDR1 is SNHLY and CDR2 is FYNNEI. The CDR3 is 14 amino acids.

This clone was seen at least ten times. This chain links TRBV25-1 with TRBJ2-7; 11 bases line up with TRBD2. V shed 7 bases, J shed 5 bases, and the junction held 4 bases outside the gene matches. This CDR3 comprises 13 residues. Per the germline V gene, CDR1 is MGHDK and CDR2 is SYGVNS. The CDR3 DNA reads TGTGCCAGCAAGTCTAGCGGGAGGCACGAGCAGTACTTC. The encoded protein is CASKSSGRHEQYF.

The chain combines TRBV12-3 or TRBV12-4 with TRBJ1-4; TRBD1 aligns across 9 bases. The CDR3 loop spans 11 amino acids. J gave up 14 bases and V 7 bases, and 5 bases lay outside the gene matches. CDR3 loop: CASTGTGWLFF. Written as DNA, the CDR3 is TGTGCCAGCACCGGGACAGGGTGGCTGTTTTTT.

CDR3 loop: CAISDGQGASTDTQYF. In nucleotides, the CDR3 is TGTGCCATCAGTGATGGGCAGGGGGCTAGCACAGATACGCAGTATTTT. The V gene is TRBV10-3, the J gene TRBJ2-3, with 8 bases lining up with TRBD1. Unmatched junction bases numbered 5, after V lost 3 bases and J lost 0 bases. This CDR3 is built from 16 residues. Germline CDR1 ENHRY, CDR2 SYGVKD.

The chain joins TRBV28 to TRBJ1-5, with 8 bases lining up with TRBD1. The V gene's germline CDR1 is MDHEN and CDR2 SYDVKM. This CDR3 has 13 amino acids. The trim removed 10 bases at V and 3 bases at J, leaving 5 bases unmatched. CDR3 protein: CATRQGNNQPQHF. In DNA, the CDR3 is TGTGCCACCAGACAGGGGAACAATCAGCCCCAGCATTTT.

This sequence joins TRBV5-5 and TRBJ2-1; the match to TRBD2 covers 12 bases. CDR1 SGHKS and CDR2 YYEKEE come from the germline V gene (reference sequence). Germline trimming cut 4 bases from V and 0 bases from J; bases unmatched to any gene: 11. The CDR3 is made up of 19 amino acids. This CDR3 is CASSQVTSGGPSSYNEQFF. The CDR3 nucleotides are TGTGCCAGCAGCCAGGTAACTAGCGGGGGGCCGAGCTCCTACAATGAGCAGTTCTTC.

The chain links TRBV5-1 to TRBJ1-1; D might be TRBD1 (5 bases). Per the germline V gene, CDR1 is SGHRS and CDR2 is YFSETQ. This CDR3 spans 15 amino acids. V was cut by 5 bases and J by 2 bases, with 16 bases left in between. The CDR3 region has the DNA TGCGCCAGCAGTCCCGGGGGACGGGAAAACACTGAAGCTTTCTTT. It translates to CASSPGGRENTEAFF.

J is TRBJ1-2 and V is TRBV12-3 or TRBV12-4; 7 bases align to TRBD1. This CDR3 is built from 13 residues. V lost 5 bases and J lost 4; bases outside the gene matches: 4. CDR3 DNA sequence: TGTGCCAGCAGTCAGTACAGGGGCTATGGCTACACCTTC. Translation gives CASSQYRGYGYTF.

The chain joins TRBV27 to TRBJ2-3; a possible D gene is TRBD2 (7 bases). Trimming pared 9 bases from V and 6 bases from J, leaving 13 bases between. The CDR3 totals 12 residues. Germline CDR1 MNHEY, CDR2 SMNVEV (reference sequence). The CDR3 loop reads CASTGGGDTQYF. CDR3 bases: TGTGCCAGTACGGGGGGCGGGGATACGCAGTATTTT.

The chain employs TRBV27 and TRBJ2-1; TRBD2 agrees at 7 bases. With 8 bases clipped from V and 1 base from J, the junction kept 8 bases outside the gene matches. The length of the CDR3 is 15 residues. Germline assignment: CDR1 MNHEY and CDR2 SMNVEV (reference sequence). The CDR3 nucleotides read TGTGCCAGCGCTTTACGGGGGGAGTCCTACAATGAGCAGTTCTTC. Residues: CASALRGESYNEQFF.

The chain couples TRBV6-5 to TRBJ1-2; 8 bases are shared with TRBD1. V was clipped by 7 bases and J by 3 bases; unmatched bases: 7. This CDR3 is built from 14 residues. CDR1 and CDR2 (germline): MNHEY, SVGAGI. CDR3 loop: CASTPQGGYYGYTF. Written as DNA, the CDR3 is TGTGCCAGCACCCCACAGGGGGGGTACTATGGCTACACCTTC.

In this sample, this clone turned up once. This sequence joins TRBV7-6 and TRBJ2-5; 9 nucleotides line up with TRBD1. This CDR3 spans 15 amino acids. V shed 4 bases and J 5 bases; nucleotides not matched to a gene: 8. Germline CDR1 is SGHVS and CDR2 is FNYEAQ. The CDR3 loop reads CASSSPTGGRETQYF. The CDR3 DNA sequence: TGTGCCAGCAGCTCCCCCACAGGGGGCAGGGAGACCCAGTACTTC.

The V call is TRBV19, the J call TRBJ1-4; TRBD1 matches 7 bases. CDR1 is LNHDA, CDR2 SQIVND, per germline (reference sequence). The CDR3 consists of 14 residues. V lost 5 bases to trimming and J lost 7 bases; unmatched junction nucleotides: 7. CDR3 protein: CASSRQGEGEKLFF. CDR3 DNA sequence: TGTGCCAGTAGTCGACAGGGTGAGGGTGAAAAACTGTTTTTT. Full variable domain (outside the CDR3, taken from reference TRBV19 and TRBJ1-4): DGGITQSPKYLFRKEGQNVTLSCEQNLNHDAMYWYRQDPGQGLRLIYYSQIVNDFQKGDIAEGYSVSREKKESFPLTVTSAQKNPTAFYLCASSRQGEGEKLFFGSGTQLSVL.

This chain links TRBV5-1 with TRBJ2-7, with 8 bases fitting TRBD2. This CDR3 spans 17 amino acids. Germline V gene sequence: CDR1 SGHRS, CDR2 YFSETQ. J gave up 0 bases and V 0 bases, and 8 bases lay outside the gene matches. CDR3 in amino acids: CASSLGSLAGLSYEQYF. In DNA form, the CDR3 reads TGCGCCAGCAGCTTGGGTTCTCTAGCGGGTCTCTCCTACGAGCAGTACTTC. The complete variable domain, with remaining parts taken from reference TRBV5-1 and TRBJ2-7, reads KAGVTQTPRYLIKTRGQQVTLSCSPISGHRSVSWYQQTPGQGLQFLFEYFSETQRNKGNFPGRFSGRQFSNSRSEMNVSTLELGDSALYLCASSLGSLAGLSYEQYFGPGTRLTVT.

This rearrangement joins TRBV15 to TRBJ2-7, with D tentatively TRBD2 (6 bases). The CDR3 runs to 14 residues. The V gene's germline CDR1 is LNHNV and CDR2 YYDKDF (reference sequence). V lost 0 bases and J 2 bases, leaving 8 bases between the germline ends. CDR3 protein: CATSREGGPYEQYF. The CDR3 bases are TGTGCCACCAGCAGAGAGGGGGGACCCTACGAGCAGTACTTC.

The chain carries TRBV2 and TRBJ1-4; 7 bases align to TRBD1. With V trimmed by 5 bases and J by 3 bases, 3 bases remained unmatched. CDR1 is SNHLY, CDR2 FYNNEI, per germline. The CDR3 totals 14 residues. CDR3 DNA sequence: TGTGCCAGCAGTACAGGGGTCCCTAATGAAAAACTGTTTTTT. This gives the protein CASSTGVPNEKLFF.